This section outlines one TCR beta chain sequence together with its context. As yet, its antigen is unknown. This entry is derived from a study of cytomegalovirus exposure and HLA in healthy donors. Sequenced by immunoSEQ multiplex PCR; TCRdb stores in-frame clones only, minus some. The repertoire holds 200,000 to 250,000 clones, with around nine tenths as singletons. Findings and limits, study-wide: The dataset shows that most TCR sequences were rare, while some public TCRs occurred in many donors. The authors listed approximately 150 TCR beta chains as cytomegalovirus-associated. The tendency of first-cohort TCR clusters to co-occur in the approximately 110 validation repertoires was identified by a subsequent analysis.

The CDR3 totals 15 residues. The germline CDR1 and CDR2 sequences are SEHNR and FQNEAQ (reference sequence). V lost 5 bases, J lost 6 bases, and 17 bases lay in between. The rearrangement links TRBV7-9 to TRBJ1-5; possible D gene TRBD1, 6 bases. Source material: PBMCs. This TCR came from a man in his late teens or twenties in good health and CMV-seronegative. CDR3 nucleotides: TGTGCCAGCAGCAAAGGGGGACGAAGGGGTCAGCCCCAGCATTTT. Its translation is CASSKGGRRGQPQHF.